The T cell receptor beta chain described here comes from a study of OX40 agonist ivuxolimab in advanced cancers. Context from the whole study: Ivuxolimab, which targeted the costimulatory receptor OX40 (CD134), was an agonistic, fully human IgG2 monoclonal antibody. The paper covers the monotherapy dose-escalation part of the phase I ivuxolimab trial, which included N of about 50 patients. Three dose-escalation patients achieved partial responses, one with hepatocellular carcinoma and two with cutaneous melanoma. Intravenous ivuxolimab was administered to patients every 2 weeks at six dose levels: 0.01, 0.1, 0.3, 1.5, 3 and 10 mg/kg. Of the 50 or so patients in dose escalation, 19 had hepatocellular carcinoma, about 15 had melanoma, 9 had renal cell carcinoma and 9 had head and neck cancer. Peripheral TCRbeta sequencing aimed to test whether ivuxolimab altered TCR sequence diversity and caused clonal T-cell expansion. The dose-escalation cohort was about 83% male with a mean age of approximately 60 years, ranging from about 20 to 85. Patients were allowed to have had prior anti-PD-1, anti-PD-L1 or anti-CTLA-4 therapy, and 30% to 40% of the dose-escalation patients had been treated with checkpoint inhibitors.

To sequence the TCRbeta CDR3 region, genomic DNA was isolated from the sorted cells. TCRbeta CDR3 regions were sequenced using the immunoSEQ Assay. TCRdb re-hosts the immuneACCESS table, in-frame sequences only. Its copies lack some clones; in the studies checked, an unresolved V gene accounts for under half of them, and the cause for the rest is not known. This sample gives around 67,000 clones in total; around nine tenths of them show up just once. About 1.3% of the sample lies in the top ten. About this clone: Its cognate antigen has yet to be identified. There are no base qualities to consult, and no much larger clone falls within one base.

The V end loses 4 bases and the J end loses 1 base, and a stretch of 10 bases separates them. Including the terminal cysteine and phenylalanine, the CDR3 comprises 14 residues. Only the CDR3 region is kept as DNA, spanning 42 bases read in frame from base 1. Via the germline V gene, CDR1 is SGHDT and CDR2 YYEEEE. On the study overall, not on this receptor specifically: In partial responders in the 0.1-3.0 mg/kg groups, normalized peripheral clonal expansion was found to be among the lowest, especially among CD8+ T cells. On average, CD8+ T cells showed more expanded clones than CD4+ T cells after ivuxolimab. Low levels of normalized T-cell clonal expansion were also seen in some nonresponding patients. At doses of 0.1 to 3.0 mg/kg, clonal expansion of both CD4+ and CD8+ blood T cells was observed from baseline to week 6. Which antigens the clonally expanded peripheral T cells were specific for was not determined.

The trial excluded patients who had a history of autoimmune disease or who were on systemic immunosuppression. Peripheral blood for TCR sequencing was collected from all dose cohorts at baseline, on cycle 4 day 1, and on cycle 7 day 1. The samples were drawn from a first-in-human, open-label, multicenter phase I dose-escalation trial of ivuxolimab. The trial enrolled adults with locally advanced or metastatic head and neck squamous cell, hepatocellular, melanoma or renal cell carcinoma. CD4+ and CD8+ T cells were sorted separately from peripheral blood before TCR sequencing. The chain was built from TRBV5-6 and TRBJ2-3; TRBD2 is a possible D gene, resting on 5 matching bases. The sequences come from CD4+ or CD8+ T cells sorted from blood, collected in a trial of the OX40 agonist ivuxolimab. The receptor's source is an adult with an advanced solid tumor such as melanoma, head and neck, liver or kidney cancer. The CDR3 reads as follows: CASSRPLGTDTQYF. The bases read TGTGCCAGCAGCCGACCACTAGGCACAGATACGCAGTATTTT.